These T cell receptor beta chains were read from a single sample in a study of neoadjuvant nivolumab and ipilimumab in lung cancer. Assay: immunoSEQ multiplex PCR; the TCRdb copy retains only in-frame clones and omits some. The table has tens of thousands of clones, 82% seen once. This specimen was peripheral blood, taken before neoadjuvant nivolumab, alone or with ipilimumab. The receptors derive from an adult with non-small cell lung cancer. Both conserved end residues are part of each CDR3. D genes are given only for firm matches. Size is stated for part of the rows, as once, few or many counts, or as a class when the clone is expanded.

>TRBD2|17|once|TRBJ2-7|TRBV5-1
TGCGCCAGCTCGCCGGGACTAGCGGGACCCTCCTCTCCCGAGCAGTACTTC
CASSPGLAGPSSPEQYF
>-|16|-|TRBJ2-5|TRBV14
TGTGCCAGCAGCACCAGGGGTGGGAGACTTGAGGAGACCCAGTACTTC
CASSTRGGRLEETQYF
>TRBD2|16|-|TRBJ2-5|TRBV11-2
TGTGCCAGCAGCCCCTGGACTAGCGGGAGACAAGAGACCCAGTACTTC
CASSPWTSGRQETQYF
>-|15|-|TRBJ1-1|TRBV11-2
TGTGCCAGCAGCTTAAATTCAGGGGTTGAGACTGAAGCTTTCTTT
CASSLNSGVETEAFF
>-|14|-|TRBJ2-1|TRBV9
TGTGCCAGCAGCGTAGCGTCTAACGACAATGAGCAGTTCTTC
CASSVASNDNEQFF
>-|14|-|TRBJ1-2|TRBV30
TGTGCCTGGAGCTTACCCGAGGGGATCTATGGCTACACCTTC
CAWSLPEGIYGYTF
>-|13|-|TRBJ1-1|TRBV7-9
TGTGCCAGCAGCTTATCAGGGAACACTGAAGCTTTCTTT
CASSLSGNTEAFF
>-|15|-|TRBJ1-5|TRBV28
TGTGCCAGCAGGGAAACAGGGTATAGCAATCAGCCCCAGCATTTT
CASRETGYSNQPQHF
>-|14|-|TRBJ1-2|TRBV28
TGTGCCAGCAGTTTAGGGGACCGCGCCGATGGCTACACCTTC
CASSLGDRADGYTF
>-|15|-|TRBJ1-2|TRBV4-1
TGCGCCAGCAGCCAAGAGGGGAGGGGTCATTATGGCTACACCTTC
CASSQEGRGHYGYTF
>TRBD1|15|once|TRBJ2-2|TRBV28
TGTGCCAGCAGTTTCCCCCAAGGGGGCCCCGGGGAGCTGTTTTTT
CASSFPQGGPGELFF
>-|15|-|TRBJ2-6|TRBV18
TGTGCCAGCTCACCCACAGGGTCTGGGGCCAACGTCCTGACTTTC
CASSPTGSGANVLTF
>-|12|-|TRBJ2-1|TRBV4-2
TGTGCCAGCAGCCAAGTCTACAATGAGCAGTTCTTC
CASSQVYNEQFF
>-|13|-|TRBJ1-1|TRBV9
TGTGCCACCTCCCGGCTCTTGAACACTGAAGCTTTCTTT
CATSRLLNTEAFF
>TRBD1|14|-|TRBJ1-1|TRBV7-9
TGTGCCAGCAGCACGCGACAGGGGGCTACTGAAGCTTTCTTT
CASSTRQGATEAFF
>-|14|once|TRBJ2-7|TRBV5-4
TGTGCCAGCAGTCACTTCTTCGACAGACACGAGCAGTACTTC
CASSHFFDRHEQYF
>-|13|-|TRBJ2-7|TRBV7-9
TGTGCCAGCAGCTCGGGACGGGCCTACGAGCAGTACTTC
CASSSGRAYEQYF
>-|13|few|TRBJ2-3|TRBV30
TGTGCCTGGAATTCGGGGACTACAGATACGCAGTATTTT
CAWNSGTTDTQYF
>-|18|once|TRBJ1-5|TRBV7-8
TGTGCCAGCAGCCACGCATTGGGCGGGAGCGGGGGCAATCAGCCCCAGCATTTT
CASSHALGGSGGNQPQHF
>TRBD1|15|-|TRBJ1-2|TRBV25-1
TGTGCCAGCAGTGAACGGACAGGGTTATACTATGGCTACACCTTC
CASSERTGLYYGYTF
>TRBD1|15|-|TRBJ2-7|TRBV18
TGTGCCAGCTCACCACCGTCGACAGGGTCCTACGAGCAGTACTTC
CASSPPSTGSYEQYF
>-|13|-|TRBJ2-1|TRBV11-2
TGTGCCAGCAGCTCGTTTAGCGCCAATGAGCAGTTCTTC
CASSSFSANEQFF
>TRBD1|15|-|TRBJ1-1|TRBV2
TGTGCCAGCGCACCGGGACAGGGGGCTGTCACTGAAGCTTTCTTT
CASAPGQGAVTEAFF
>-|15|-|TRBJ1-3|TRBV7-2
TGTGCCAGCAGCCCGCCCAGGGGTGGCGGAAACACCATATATTTT
CASSPPRGGGNTIYF
>-|14|-|TRBJ2-7|TRBV11-3
TGTGCCAGCAGCTTAGTTAGCCGGGGAAACGAGCAGTACTTC
CASSLVSRGNEQYF
>TRBD1|13|-|TRBJ2-3|TRBV4-1
TGCGCCAGCAGCCAGACAGGGACAGATACGCAGTATTTT
CASSQTGTDTQYF
>-|12|once|TRBJ1-5|TRBV7-2
TGTGCCAGCAGCTTCGAATATCAGCCCCAGCATTTT
CASSFEYQPQHF
>-|14|-|TRBJ1-2|TRBV7-9
TGTGCCAGCAGCTTAGACCGCCCTGGGGATGGCTACACCTTC
CASSLDRPGDGYTF
>-|16|once|TRBJ2-3|TRBV11-3
TGTGCCAGCAGCTTAGATCGCGGGCGGAGCACAGATACGCAGTATTTT
CASSLDRGRSTDTQYF
>-|13|few|TRBJ2-3|TRBV7-3
TGTGCCAGCACCGAACAGGGAACAGATACGCAGTATTTT
CASTEQGTDTQYF
>TRBD2|14|-|TRBJ2-5|TRBV5-6
TGTGCCAGCAGCCAAGCGGGGGGCCTAGAGACCCAGTACTTC
CASSQAGGLETQYF
>TRBD1|13|-|TRBJ1-2|TRBV25-1
TGTGCCAGCAGTGGACAGGGGAACTATGGCTACACCTTC
CASSGQGNYGYTF
>TRBD1|16|few|TRBJ1-2|TRBV18
TGTGCCAGCTCTCGGGACAGGGGGAAGGCGAACTATGGCTACACCTTC
CASSRDRGKANYGYTF
>TRBD2|15|once|TRBJ2-1|TRBV5-4
TGTGCCAGCAGCTTGGCTAGCGGGAGGGACAATGAGCAGTTCTTC
CASSLASGRDNEQFF
>-|17|-|TRBJ1-5|TRBV29-1
TGCAGCGTTGCCGAGGAGGCGGGGAGTTATAGCAATCAGCCCCAGCATTTT
CSVAEEAGSYSNQPQHF
>TRBD1|14|-|TRBJ1-1|TRBV30
TGTGCCTTCGCGACAGTACAGGGGCTACCTCGAGCTTTCTTT
CAFATVQGLPRAFF
>TRBD1|15|once|TRBJ2-7|TRBV11-3
TGTGCCAGCAGCTTAGAGGGGACAGGGTTCTACGAGCAGTACTTC
CASSLEGTGFYEQYF
>-|13|-|TRBJ1-1|TRBV7-6
TGTGCCAGCAGCTTAGGCGCCCGCACTGAAGCTTTCTTT
CASSLGARTEAFF
>TRBD1|14|-|TRBJ2-5|TRBV29-1
TGCAGCGTTTCCACAGGGGGGACCCAAGAGACCCAGTACTTC
CSVSTGGTQETQYF
>TRBD1|15|-|TRBJ2-7|TRBV5-5
TGTGCCAGCAAGGTGGGCGGGACAGGTTCTCGCGAGCAGTACTTC
CASKVGGTGSREQYF
>-|15|-|TRBJ2-6|TRBV5-4
TGTGCCAGCAGCCTTACCCCATCTGGGGCCAACGTCCTGACTTTC
CASSLTPSGANVLTF
>-|13|-|TRBJ1-1|TRBV9
TGTGCCAGCAGCGTAGAAGACGGCACTGAAGCTTTCTTT
CASSVEDGTEAFF
>-|12|-|TRBJ2-7|TRBV11-3
TGTGCCAGCAGCTTTAGATTGCTCGAGCAGTACTTC
CASSFRLLEQYF
>-|15|-|TRBJ2-1|TRBV6-1
TGTGCCAGCAGTGAAAGTGGGCTAGCGCGCGCTGAGCAGTTCTTC
CASSESGLARAEQFF
>-|13|-|TRBJ2-5|TRBV18
TGTGCCAGCCAGCTGGGGGGCCAAGAGACCCAGTACTTC
CASQLGGQETQYF
>-|14|-|TRBJ1-4|TRBV4-2
TGTGCCAGCAGCCCCGGGGGGCGGAATGAAAAACTGTTTTTT
CASSPGGRNEKLFF
>-|14|-|TRBJ2-7|TRBV29-1
TGCAGCGTTGACGTCGGCAGGGTAGGCTCCGAGCAGTACTTC
CSVDVGRVGSEQYF